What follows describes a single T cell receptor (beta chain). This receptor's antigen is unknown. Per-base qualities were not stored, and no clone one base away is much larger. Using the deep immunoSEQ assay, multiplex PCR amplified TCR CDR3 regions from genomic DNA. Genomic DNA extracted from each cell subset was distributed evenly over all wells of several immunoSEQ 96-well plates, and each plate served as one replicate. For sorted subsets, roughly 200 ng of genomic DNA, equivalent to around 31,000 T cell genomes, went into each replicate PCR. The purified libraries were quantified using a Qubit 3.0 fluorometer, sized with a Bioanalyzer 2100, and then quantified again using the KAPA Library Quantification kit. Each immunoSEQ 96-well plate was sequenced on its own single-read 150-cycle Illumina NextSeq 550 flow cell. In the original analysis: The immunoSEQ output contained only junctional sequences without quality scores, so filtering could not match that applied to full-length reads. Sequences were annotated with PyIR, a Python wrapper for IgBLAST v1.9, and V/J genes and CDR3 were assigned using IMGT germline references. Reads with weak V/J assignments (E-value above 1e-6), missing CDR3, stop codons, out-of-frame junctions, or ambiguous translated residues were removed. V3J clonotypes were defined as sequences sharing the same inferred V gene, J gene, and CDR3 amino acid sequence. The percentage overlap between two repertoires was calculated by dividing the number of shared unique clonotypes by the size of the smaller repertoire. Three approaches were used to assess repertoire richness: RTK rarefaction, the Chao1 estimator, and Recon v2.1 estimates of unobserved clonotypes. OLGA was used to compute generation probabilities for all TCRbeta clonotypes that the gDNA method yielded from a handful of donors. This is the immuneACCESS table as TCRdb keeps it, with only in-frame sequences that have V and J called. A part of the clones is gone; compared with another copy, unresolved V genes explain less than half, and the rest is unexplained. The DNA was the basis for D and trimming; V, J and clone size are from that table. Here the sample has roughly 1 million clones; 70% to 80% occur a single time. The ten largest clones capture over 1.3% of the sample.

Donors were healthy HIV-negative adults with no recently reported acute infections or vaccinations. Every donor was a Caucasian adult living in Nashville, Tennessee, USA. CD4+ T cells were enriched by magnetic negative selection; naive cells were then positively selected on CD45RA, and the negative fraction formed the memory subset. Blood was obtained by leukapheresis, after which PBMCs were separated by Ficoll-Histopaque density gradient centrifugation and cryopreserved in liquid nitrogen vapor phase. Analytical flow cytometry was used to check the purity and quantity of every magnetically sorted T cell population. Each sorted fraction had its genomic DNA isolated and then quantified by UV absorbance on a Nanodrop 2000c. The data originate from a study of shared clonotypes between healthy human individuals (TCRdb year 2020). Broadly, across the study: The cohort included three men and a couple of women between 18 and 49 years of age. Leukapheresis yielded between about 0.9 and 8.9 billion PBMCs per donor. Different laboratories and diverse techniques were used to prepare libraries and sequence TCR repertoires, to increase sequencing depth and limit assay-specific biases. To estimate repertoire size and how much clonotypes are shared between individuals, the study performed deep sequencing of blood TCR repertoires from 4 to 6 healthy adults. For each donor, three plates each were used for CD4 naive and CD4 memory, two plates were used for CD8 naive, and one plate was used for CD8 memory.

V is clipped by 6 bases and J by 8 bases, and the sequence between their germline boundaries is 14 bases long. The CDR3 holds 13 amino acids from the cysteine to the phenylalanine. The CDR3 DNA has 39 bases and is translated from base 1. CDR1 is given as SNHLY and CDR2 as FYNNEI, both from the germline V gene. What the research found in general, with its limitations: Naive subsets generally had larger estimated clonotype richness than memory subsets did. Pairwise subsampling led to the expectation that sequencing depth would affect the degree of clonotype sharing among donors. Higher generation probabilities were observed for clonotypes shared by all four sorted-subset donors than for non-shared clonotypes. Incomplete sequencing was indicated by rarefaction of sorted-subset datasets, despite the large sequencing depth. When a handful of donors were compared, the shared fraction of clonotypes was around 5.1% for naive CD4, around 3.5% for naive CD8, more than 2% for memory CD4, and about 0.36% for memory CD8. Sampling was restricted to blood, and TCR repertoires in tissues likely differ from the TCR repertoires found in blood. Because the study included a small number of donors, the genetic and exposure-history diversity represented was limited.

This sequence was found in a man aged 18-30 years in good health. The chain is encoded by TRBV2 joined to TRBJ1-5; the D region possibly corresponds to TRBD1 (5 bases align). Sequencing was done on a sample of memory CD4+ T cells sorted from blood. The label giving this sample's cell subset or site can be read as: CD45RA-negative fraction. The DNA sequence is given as TGTGCCAGCAGACAGCCCGGAGGGGAGCCCCAGCATTTT. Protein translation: CASRQPGGEPQHF.